Listed here is a single T cell receptor beta chain. The antigen remains undetermined. The data were taken from a study of Siglec-9 on CD8 T cells in melanoma. Method: immunoSEQ multiplex PCR; TCRdb's copy keeps in-frame clones and lacks some. The sample contains some 37,000 clones, about 86% of which appear only once. General observations from the study: Siglec-9 reportedly marks and regulates an effector memory CD8+ T-cell subset apparently accumulating in melanoma tumors.

Germline V CDR1 and CDR2: LNHDA, SQIVND (reference sequence). Trimming shortened V by 10 bases and J by 0 bases, and 24 bases separated the two germline ends. The CDR3 is made up of 18 amino acids. This sequence was found in a human donor in good health. The sequenced sample was Siglec-9- CD8+ T cells sorted from blood. The V call is TRBV19, the J call TRBJ2-2; D possibly uses TRBD1 or TRBD2 (6 bases each). The CDR3 nucleotides are TGTGCCACCAAGAGAGTACCGGGGGCCATAGCGAACACCGGGGAGCTGTTTTTT. This gives the protein CATKRVPGAIANTGELFF.